A selection of T cell receptor beta chains follows, all from one sample in a study of T cell responses to AZD1222 COVID-19 vaccine. Sequencing was performed with immunoSEQ multiplex PCR; in TCRdb, only in-frame clones are kept and a portion is missing. Among some 81,000 clones listed, around 84% were seen once. Specimen: peripheral blood, collected 28 days after the second AZD1222 dose. The receptor set was obtained from an adult who received the AZD1222 COVID-19 vaccine. Each CDR3 is given with its conserved first and last residue. Fields, in order: D gene, clone size, J gene, V gene, CDR3 DNA, CDR3 protein. A D gene is named only where the DNA matches it firmly. Only part of the rows carry a size: once, few, many, or a class if the clone is expanded.

>.|.|TRBJ2-2|TRBV27
TGTGCCAGCAGCTACATAAATACCGGGGAGCTGTTTTTT
CASSYINTGELFF
>.|.|TRBJ2-2|TRBV15
TGTGCCACCAGCAGATCCGTGGGGCGCAACACCGGGGAGCTGTTTTTT
CATSRSVGRNTGELFF
>TRBD2|.|TRBJ2-2|TRBV5-1
TGCGCCAGCGGCCCGACTAGCGGGGAAGTCGGGGAGCTGTTTTTT
CASGPTSGEVGELFF
>.|.|TRBJ1-4|TRBV7-2
TGTGCCAGCAGCTTACTCGGGCGGGGGGCTAATGAAAAACTGTTTTTT
CASSLLGRGANEKLFF
>TRBD2|.|TRBJ2-5|TRBV27
TGTGCCAGCAGTTTATGGGGCGGGGGGGCGGCGGCCCAGTACTTC
CASSLWGGGAAAQYF
>.|.|TRBJ2-5|TRBV19
TGTGCCAGTAGGCCAACAGGGCGCAAAGAGACCCAGTACTTC
CASRPTGRKETQYF
>.|.|TRBJ2-3|TRBV7-7
TGTGCTAGCAGCGCCGGGACGTCAAGCACAGATACGCAGTATTTT
CASSAGTSSTDTQYF
>.|once|TRBJ1-2|TRBV5-4
TGTGCCAGCAGCTCACCTACAGGGTACTATGGCTACACCTTC
CASSSPTGYYGYTF
>.|.|TRBJ2-6|TRBV28
TGTGCCAGCATCGTTGGTGGGGTAACTGGGGCCAACGTCCTGACTTTC
CASIVGGVTGANVLTF
>.|.|TRBJ1-2|TRBV3-1/TRBV3-2
TGTGCCAGCAGCCAGGCGCCCGGGGTCCTAGGCGGCTACACCTTC
CASSQAPGVLGGYTF
>.|.|TRBJ1-2|TRBV28
TGTGCCAGCTCGGGGAACTATGGCTACACCTTC
CASSGNYGYTF
>.|.|TRBJ2-7|TRBV2
TGTGCCAGCAGTTTGTCCTACGAGCAGTACTTC
CASSLSYEQYF
>TRBD1|.|TRBJ1-2|TRBV28
TGTGCCAGCAGTCACCTAAAACAGGGGCACTATGGCTACACCTTC
CASSHLKQGHYGYTF
>.|.|TRBJ1-5|TRBV28
TGTGCCAGCAGCCTCACCAGGGTTGTACAGCCCCAGCATTTT
CASSLTRVVQPQHF
>.|few|TRBJ2-3|TRBV11-1
TGTGCCAGCAGCTACCGACTTCACACAGATACGCAGTATTTT
CASSYRLHTDTQYF